The 32 T cell receptor beta chains below all came from one sample that was sequenced in a study of cytomegalovirus exposure and HLA in healthy donors. PCR used 60 Vbeta primers and 13 Jbeta primers. Produced via immunoSEQ multiplex PCR; TCRdb's table is partial and in-frame only. The table for this sample gives about 120,000 clones. What was sequenced was PBMCs. Source of these receptors: a woman between 40 and 55 years old in good health and CMV-seropositive.

The chain recombines TRBV28 with TRBJ2-7, with 11 nucleotides matching TRBD2. The CDR3 sequence is 16 residues long. Looked up from germline, CDR1 is MDHEN and CDR2 is SYDVKM. V was pared by 4 bases and J by 5 bases, with 10 bases of the junction left unmatched. The CDR3 nucleotides are TGTGCCAGCAGTTCAGGTAGCGGGAGGGCCTTCGACGAGCAGTACTTC. Protein: CASSSGSGRAFDEQYF.

The genes are TRBV27 and TRBJ2-2; 11 positions agree with TRBD1. Germline assignment: CDR1 MNHEY and CDR2 SMNVEV (reference sequence). The CDR3 is 23 residues long. Trimming cost V 5 bases and J 5 bases; bases outside gene matches: 28. CDR3 residues: CASSPGQGASGAVFMLDTGELFF. In nucleotides, the CDR3 is TGTGCCAGCAGTCCAGGACAGGGGGCGTCGGGGGCGGTTTTCATGTTAGATACCGGGGAGCTGTTTTTT.

The CDR3 DNA sequence: TGTGCCAGCAGTGTCATCTTGATAGGACTAGCGGGGAATGAGCAGTTCTTC. This sequence encodes CASSVILIGLAGNEQFF. The chain uses TRBV2 and TRBJ2-1; 12 nucleotides agree with TRBD2. The CDR3 totals 17 residues. Trimming removed 4 bases from V and 7 bases from J; junction bases left unmatched: 11. From germline, CDR1 is SNHLY and CDR2 FYNNEI.

As concerns this clone: Other DNA sequences in the sample encode the same CDR3. The gene calls are TRBV6-1 and TRBJ1-2, with TRBD1 identical over 8 bases. Trimming took 6 bases from V and 4 from J; bases not matched to a gene: 4. Germline loops: CDR1 MNHNS, CDR2 SASEGT. This CDR3 region has 13 residues. CDR3 DNA sequence: TGTGCCAGCAGCCCGGGACAGGTCTATGGCTACACCTTC. Translation gives CASSPGQVYGYTF.

V usage is TRBV5-1 and J usage is TRBJ1-4, with 7 bases aligning to TRBD1. The CDR3 covers 14 residues. The germline CDR1 and CDR2 sequences are SGHRS and YFSETQ. V shed 0 bases, J shed 8 bases, and the junction held 4 bases outside the gene matches. The CDR3 nucleotides are TGCGCCAGCAGCTTGGAACTGACAGGGGAAAAACTGTTTTTT. Translated, it gives CASSLELTGEKLFF. Based on the CDR3 plus reference TRBV5-1 and TRBJ1-4, the full variable domain is KAGVTQTPRYLIKTRGQQVTLSCSPISGHRSVSWYQQTPGQGLQFLFEYFSETQRNKGNFPGRFSGRQFSNSRSEMNVSTLELGDSALYLCASSLELTGEKLFFGSGTQLSVL.

The rearrangement joins TRBV27 to TRBJ2-7, with 8 bases identical to TRBD2. The trim removed 7 bases at V and 0 bases at J, leaving 5 bases unmatched. Germline V gene sequence: CDR1 MNHEY, CDR2 SMNVEV (reference sequence). CDR3 length equals 14 residues. The DNA for the CDR3 is TGTGCCAGCAAAAGCGGGAGCAACTCCTACGAGCAGTACTTC. Residues: CASKSGSNSYEQYF.

Concerning this clone itself: This specimen includes other DNA sequences encoding the same CDR3. CDR3 bases: TGTGCCAGCAGCTTAGGTGACAGGGGCAATCAGCCCCAGCATTTT. Protein: CASSLGDRGNQPQHF. The chain combines TRBV11-2 with TRBJ1-5; 7 nucleotides line up with TRBD1. The germline V gene encodes CDR1 SGHAT and CDR2 FQNNGV. The CDR3 has 15 residues. V was pared by 1 base and J by 2 bases, with 2 bases of the junction left unmatched.

V usage is TRBV5-1 and J usage is TRBJ2-3, with 7 bases identical to TRBD1. The V segment lost 6 bases and the J segment 4 bases; nucleotides outside the gene matches: 11. Germline loops: CDR1 SGHRS, CDR2 YFSETQ. The CDR3 sequence is 15 residues long. The CDR3 here is CASTPGGHAADTQYF. The DNA of the CDR3 is TGCGCCAGCACGCCAGGGGGACACGCCGCAGATACGCAGTATTTT. The full variable domain, in which reference TRBV5-1 and TRBJ2-3 provide the parts outside the CDR3, is KAGVTQTPRYLIKTRGQQVTLSCSPISGHRSVSWYQQTPGQGLQFLFEYFSETQRNKGNFPGRFSGRQFSNSRSEMNVSTLELGDSALYLCASTPGGHAADTQYFGPGTRLTVL.

The chain uses TRBV19 and TRBJ2-7, with a tentative D call TRBD1 (6 bases). Germline V gene data show CDR1 as LNHDA and CDR2 as SQIVND (reference sequence). The CDR3 runs 15 residues. V was trimmed by 0 bases and J by 4 bases, leaving 13 bases between them. The CDR3 protein is CASSIDSGGTYEQYF. The CDR3 region has the DNA TGTGCCAGTAGTATAGACTCTGGGGGCACTTACGAGCAGTACTTC. Full variable domain (outside the CDR3, taken from reference TRBV19 and TRBJ2-7): DGGITQSPKYLFRKEGQNVTLSCEQNLNHDAMYWYRQDPGQGLRLIYYSQIVNDFQKGDIAEGYSVSREKKESFPLTVTSAQKNPTAFYLCASSIDSGGTYEQYFGPGTRLTVT.

The chain has TRBV6-1 and TRBJ2-5; D uncertain. Matching the DNA end better, TRBJ2-7 makes the J call doubtful. Per germline, CDR1 MNHNS and CDR2 SASEGT. This CDR3 contains 11 residues. CDR3 in DNA: TGTGCCAGCAGTGTCACCTACGAGCAGTACTTC. Amino acid sequence: CASSVTYEQYF.

The chain links TRBV15 to TRBJ2-1, with 7 bases that match TRBD2. CDR3 length equals 16 residues. Germline-derived CDR1 and CDR2 are LNHNV and YYDKDF (reference sequence). The J segment lost 6 bases and the V segment lost 0 bases, leaving 8 bases of the junction unmatched. For the CDR3, the DNA is TGTGCCACCAGCAGAGATCGGGCTAGCGGCCCCAATGAGCAGTTCTTC. Translation: CATSRDRASGPNEQFF.

V and J are TRBV28 and TRBJ1-5; TRBD1 agrees at 9 bases. V lost 5 bases to trimming and J lost 2 bases; unmatched junction nucleotides: 10. CDR3 size: 17 residues. Per germline, CDR1 MDHEN and CDR2 SYDVKM. In nucleotides, the CDR3 is TGTGCCAGCAGTCTCGCCGGGACAGGGTCAGGCAATCAGCCCCAGCATTTT. This codes for CASSLAGTGSGNQPQHF. The full variable domain, with the rest looked up from reference TRBV28 and TRBJ1-5, is DVKVTQSSRYLVKRTGEKVFLECVQDMDHENMFWYRQDPGLGLRLIYFSYDVKMKEKGDIPEGYSVSREKKERFSLILESASTNQTSMYLCASSLAGTGSGNQPQHFGDGTRLSIL.

This chain's CDR3 is CASSLAVYSYEQYF. DNA of the CDR3: TGTGCCAGCAGTTTAGCGGTATACTCCTACGAGCAGTACTTC. The chain carries TRBV6-5 and TRBJ2-7; D is possibly TRBD2 (6 bases). V lost 4 bases and J 0 bases, leaving 10 bases between the germline ends. The CDR3 covers 14 residues. The germline gives CDR1 MNHEY, CDR2 SVGAGI.

The chain recombines TRBV6-6 with TRBJ2-5; no clear D gene. The length of the CDR3 is 14 residues. The V end lost 1 base, the J end lost 2 bases, and 8 bases lay between the germline ends. The germline V gene has CDR1 MNHNY and CDR2 SVGAGI (reference sequence). CDR3 nucleotides: TGTGCCAGCAGTTACTGGCGGCCTCAAGAGACCCAGTACTTC. It codes for CASSYWRPQETQYF.

The chain combines TRBV29-1 with TRBJ2-1; D is uncertain. This CDR3 comprises 14 residues. Trimming took off 1 base at V and 5 bases at J, with 12 bases between the two ends. The germline V gene encodes CDR1 SQVTM and CDR2 ANQGSEA. This CDR3 is CSVEVGPGHNEQFF. As DNA, the CDR3 is TGCAGCGTTGAAGTGGGTCCAGGCCACAATGAGCAGTTCTTC.

The CDR3 loop reads CASSPNGGVPTGELFF. Written as DNA, the CDR3 is TGCGCCAGCAGCCCCAACGGGGGAGTCCCCACCGGGGAGCTGTTTTTT. The rearrangement joins TRBV4-1 to TRBJ2-2, with D maybe TRBD2 (6 bases). Trimming shortened V by 4 bases and J by 4 bases, and 16 bases separated the two germline ends. This CDR3 comprises 16 residues. Per the germline V gene, CDR1 is MGHRA and CDR2 is YSYEKL.

The V and J genes are TRBV25-1 and TRBJ1-4, with unresolved D. Germline V gene lookup returns CDR1 MGHDK and CDR2 SYGVNS. V gave up 5 bases and J gave up 0 bases, with 10 bases separating them. CDR3 length: 15 amino acids. CDR3 sequence (DNA): TGTGCCAGCAGTATGCGGGCAACAACTAATGAAAAACTGTTTTTT. Its protein is CASSMRATTNEKLFF.

The chain uses TRBV9 and TRBJ1-4; D remains unclear. V shed 0 bases and J shed 7 bases, with 13 bases lying between them. Germline V gives CDR1 SGDLS, CDR2 YYNGEE. The CDR3 contains 15 residues. The CDR3 spells CASSVGPNESEKLFF. As DNA, the CDR3 is TGTGCCAGCAGCGTAGGCCCCAATGAGAGTGAAAAACTGTTTTTT.

The V gene is TRBV7-3, the J gene TRBJ2-2, with D maybe TRBD2 (5 bases). The V end was cut by 5 bases, the J end by 7 bases, with 14 bases between. Germline CDR1 reads SGHTA; CDR2 reads FQGTGA. CDR3 length equals 14 residues. This CDR3 is CASSRLPEVGELFF. Here the CDR3 DNA reads TGTGCCAGCAGCCGACTACCCGAGGTCGGGGAGCTGTTTTTT.

This chain uses TRBV27 with TRBJ1-1; D remains ambiguous. Deletions cut 5 bases from V and 4 bases from J, with 11 bases between. The CDR3 sequence is 13 residues long. Germline assignment: CDR1 MNHEY and CDR2 SMNVEV (reference sequence). CDR3: CASSPRSGTEAFF. The DNA for the CDR3 is TGTGCCAGCAGTCCCCGCAGTGGCACTGAAGCTTTCTTT.

V gene TRBV2 combines with J gene TRBJ2-7, with 7 bases identical to TRBD1. Per germline, CDR1 SNHLY and CDR2 FYNNEI. The CDR3 totals 14 residues. Trimming cost V 7 bases and J 3 bases; bases outside gene matches: 9. CDR3 sequence (DNA): TGTGCCAGCAAAACCGGGACAGCGATCTACGAGCAGTACTTC. It encodes CASKTGTAIYEQYF.

The CDR3 DNA reads TGCGCCAGCAGCTTGGTTCTAGCGGGGTCCACAGATACGCAGTATTTT. Protein sequence: CASSLVLAGSTDTQYF. The chain recombines TRBV5-1 with TRBJ2-3, with 9 bases lining up with TRBD2. The CDR3 totals 16 residues. Germline CDR1 is SGHRS and CDR2 is YFSETQ. Trimming cost V 0 bases and J 2 bases; bases outside gene matches: 4.

The chain recombines TRBV5-1 with TRBJ1-6; 7 bases align to TRBD1. The V gene's germline CDR1 is SGHRS and CDR2 YFSETQ. V lost 4 bases to trimming and J lost 5 bases; unmatched junction nucleotides: 6. The CDR3 consists of 15 residues. CDR3: CASSTATGNNSPLHF. CDR3 nucleotides: TGCGCCAGCAGCACCGCGACAGGGAATAATTCACCCCTCCACTTT. Complete variable domain (other parts from reference TRBV5-1 and TRBJ1-6): KAGVTQTPRYLIKTRGQQVTLSCSPISGHRSVSWYQQTPGQGLQFLFEYFSETQRNKGNFPGRFSGRQFSNSRSEMNVSTLELGDSALYLCASSTATGNNSPLHFGNGTRLTVT.

The gene calls are TRBV10-2 and TRBJ1-1, with TRBD1 as a possible D gene (5 bases). Germline CDR1 is WSHSY and CDR2 is SAAADI. There are 16 residues in the CDR3. V dropped 4 bases and J dropped 11 bases, with 26 bases sitting between them. CDR3 bases: TGCGCCAGCAGTGGGGGCGGGAACATTCGGGGCGCGGGCGCTTTCTTT. Translating it yields CASSGGGNIRGAGAFF.

This sequence joins TRBV10-3 and TRBJ2-5; D perhaps matches TRBD1 (7 bases). The end of the DNA aligns better with TRBJ2-7, so the J call may be wrong. Germline CDR1 is ENHRY and CDR2 is SYGVKD. The CDR3 spans 14 residues. The CDR3 sequence: CAISRSGGGYEQYF. The CDR3 DNA follows: TGTGCCATCAGCCGATCAGGGGGAGGTTACGAGCAGTACTTC.

The J gene is TRBJ1-1, the V gene TRBV7-3, with a weak D call TRBD1 (5 bases). The CDR3 is made up of 14 amino acids. Trimming took off 2 bases at V and 6 bases at J, with 13 bases between the two ends. In germline, CDR1 is SGHTA, CDR2 FQGTGA. CDR3: CASSLRGALPEAFF. CDR3 bases: TGTGCCAGCAGCTTACGCGGGGCGCTCCCTGAAGCTTTCTTT.

V gene TRBV19 combines with J gene TRBJ2-1, with D possibly matching TRBD2 (5 bases). The CDR3 contains 17 residues. From germline, CDR1 is LNHDA and CDR2 SQIVND (reference sequence). Trimming removed 4 bases at V and 0 bases at J, with 16 bases between. Written as DNA, the CDR3 is TGTGCCAGTAGTAACCTGGCGGGCCGGAGCTCCTACAATGAGCAGTTCTTC. This sequence encodes CASSNLAGRSSYNEQFF.

The V call is TRBV6-1, the J call TRBJ1-1; unclear D gene. Germline V CDR1 and CDR2: MNHNS, SASEGT. V was trimmed by 3 bases and J by 3 bases, leaving 20 bases between them. The CDR3 consists of 17 residues. CDR3 DNA sequence: TGTGCCAGCAGTGAGTCCCTTCTCGGACTTGCGGACACTGAAGCTTTCTTT. This sequence encodes CASSESLLGLADTEAFF.

The chain is built from TRBV27 and TRBJ1-5; D is ambiguous. Germline-derived CDR1 and CDR2 are MNHEY and SMNVEV (reference sequence). V lost 1 base and J lost 5, with 9 bases in between. This CDR3 spans 14 amino acids. CDR3 sequence: CASSLFSGDQPQHF. DNA for the CDR3: TGTGCCAGCAGTTTATTTTCTGGAGATCAGCCCCAGCATTTT.

The chain employs TRBV11-1 and TRBJ2-7; TRBD1 matches at 8 bases. Losses at the gene ends were 5 bases for V and 2 bases for J; bases not matched to a gene: 8. The CDR3 extends over 15 amino acids. Germline CDR1 SGHAT, CDR2 FQDESV (reference sequence). The CDR3 protein is CASSPRQGITYEQYF. In DNA form, the CDR3 reads TGTGCCAGCAGCCCAAGACAGGGGATTACCTACGAGCAGTACTTC.

The rearrangement joins TRBV4-3 to TRBJ2-7, with TRBD2 as a possible D gene (6 bases). The CDR3 runs to 17 residues. Germline CDR1 and CDR2: LGHNA and YSLEER. The V end was cut by 0 bases, the J end by 5 bases, with 20 bases between. In DNA, the CDR3 is TGCGCCAGCAGCCAAGACCCTTACGGGGGATTGTTGAACGAGCAGTACTTC. Protein: CASSQDPYGGLLNEQYF.

This chain links TRBV5-1 with TRBJ2-5, with a possible D match to TRBD2 (6 bases). Germline CDR1 is SGHRS and CDR2 is YFSETQ. The CDR3 is 11 residues long. The V and J ends lost 9 bases and 2 bases respectively, with 8 bases between them. CDR3 region: CATSEQETQYF. CDR3 nucleotide sequence: TGCGCCACTAGCGAACAAGAGACCCAGTACTTC.